The present TCR beta chain was sequenced within a study of CXCR3-negative and CXCR3-positive naive CD8 T cells. Study observations and caveats: Similar TRBV-TRBJ gene usage was seen in naive CXCR3-negative and CXCR3-positive cells, but not in memory cells. Comparably high diversity marked both naive subsets, whereas memory CD8+ cells had much lower diversity. The study found CXCR3 expression partially decreased after cryopreservation and ran most assays on fresh PBMCs.

UMI-tagged TRB cDNA libraries were built via 5' RACE. TCRdb re-analyzed the 5' RACE reads; it lists each CDR3 protein once, without DNA. The table lists roughly 30,000 distinct CDR3 sequences. The CDR3 contains 13 residues. Germline V gene data show CDR1 as WSHSY and CDR2 as SAAADI. Details on this clonotype: The antigen remains undetermined.

The receptor comes from a human donor in good health. Some clones in this sample may be carry-over from other donors' samples. Sequences were obtained from memory CD8+ T cells from blood. The chain has TRBV10-2 and TRBJ2-1. The CDR3 spells CASSPDHHNEQFF.